The clone carrying this T cell receptor (beta chain) was observed a few times. The antigen is unknown. A J-beta primer mix and a sample-barcoded 5' primer were used in a second PCR of roughly 7 to 12 cycles. All cDNA molecules were each tagged by a template-switch adaptor with 12 random nucleotides. TCRdb re-analysed the 5' RACE reads in MiXCR, keeping a single row per CDR3 protein. The table includes some 1,500,000 distinct CDR3 sequences, approximately 42% detected once. This entry comes from a study of blood T cells in healthy people across ages. General study findings and limits: Age showed a roughly linear inverse relationship with TCR beta diversity per million T cells.

Peripheral blood, roughly 11 milliliters per donor, was collected. The source material was blood. The origin of this receptor is a young woman in good health.

This CDR3 is CASSTAGGAQPQHF. CDR3 sequence (DNA): TGCGCCAGCAGCACGGCCGGTGGGGCCCAGCCCCAGCATTTT. This chain uses TRBV5-1 with TRBJ1-5; D may be TRBD1 (5 bases). Trimming took 4 bases from V and 7 from J, leaving 15 bases between them. The CDR3 sequence is 14 residues long. Germline V gene data show CDR1 as SGHRS and CDR2 as YFSETQ.